This TCR beta chain was recorded in a study of identical twins. One entry per CDR3 protein results from TCRdb running MiXCR on the 5' RACE reads. The data hold around 530,000 distinct CDR3 sequences, with nearly 15% observed a single time. This clonotype was seen a handful of times. These data also featured in a second study, about yellow fever vaccine responses in identical twins.

The sample was CD4+ T cells sorted from blood. The source of this sequence is a woman aged 18-35 years in good health.

The CDR3 reads CASSSSATGEETQYF. In DNA form, the CDR3 reads TGTGCCAGCAGCTCCTCAGCGACAGGTGAGGAGACCCAGTACTTC. The chain links TRBV13 to TRBJ2-5; D may be TRBD1 (6 bases). V lost 4 bases and J 5 bases, leaving 17 bases between the germline ends. CDR1 is PRHDT and CDR2 is FYEKMQ in the germline V gene (reference sequence). The CDR3 has 15 amino acids.